This TCR beta chain was sequenced for a study of blood T cell repertoires in COVID-19. Using immunoSEQ multiplex PCR, the repertoire was profiled, and TCRdb retains in-frame clones only, with some absent. This table has fewer than 250,000 clones, 70% to 90% appearing once. The V end was cut by 5 bases, the J end by 4 bases, with 18 bases between. The CDR3 totals 14 residues. The germline V gene has CDR1 GTSNPN and CDR2 SVGIG (reference sequence). The sequence was obtained from a human donor in a cohort sampled during active COVID-19. Sequencing input: peripheral blood. The chain couples TRBV30 to TRBJ2-7; D is possibly TRBD1 (5 bases). The DNA for the CDR3 is TGTGCCTGGGAGGTCGGACAAGGGTTATACGAGCAGTACTTC. Translating it yields CAWEVGQGLYEQYF.